This T cell receptor beta chain comes out of a study of T-cell memory formation after mild COVID-19. As concerns this clonotype: Antigen unknown.

TCRdb ran MiXCR on the 5' RACE reads and lists one entry per CDR3 protein. In the table there are about 470,000 distinct CDR3 sequences, approximately 25% of which are singletons. Study results and limitations: Prior to infection, memory already included some responding clones, suggesting cross-reactive memory joined.

The germline gives CDR1 SEHNR, CDR2 FQNEAQ (reference sequence). CDR3 length equals 12 residues. The V end lost 8 bases, the J end lost 7 bases, and 14 bases lay between the germline ends. The sequencing input was PBMCs or a T cell subset sorted from them (not recorded which). The source is an adult woman who had mild COVID-19 (a few samples of this study predate the infection). Cell type and time point are not known. This chain links TRBV7-9 with TRBJ1-2; D unclear. The CDR3 reads CASSMGKSGYTF. CDR3 sequence (DNA): TGTGCCAGCTCCATGGGGAAATCTGGCTACACCTTC.